Given below is one T cell receptor beta chain in context. This specimen belongs to a study of T cells in Graves' hyperthyroidism and ophthalmopathy. Amplification targeted TCR beta CDR3 regions from RNA transcripts. First-round RT-PCR of the TCR CDR3 relied on the HTBI primer set. TCRdb ran MiXCR on the multiplex PCR reads and lists one entry per CDR3 protein. The sample contains approximately 600,000 distinct CDR3 sequences, less than 25% of which appear only once. V gave up 4 bases and J gave up 4 bases, with 19 bases separating them. Per germline, CDR1 MGHDK and CDR2 SYGVNS. CDR3 size: 16 residues. This clonotype was obtained from a man younger than 45 with Graves' ophthalmopathy. The V call is TRBV25-1, the J call TRBJ2-5; D might be TRBD2 (7 bases). Sequenced material: blood. The CDR3 DNA follows: TGTGCCAGCAGTGGGGGTATCTTGGGGGGGCGAGAGACCCAGTACTTC. The encoded protein is CASSGGILGGRETQYF.